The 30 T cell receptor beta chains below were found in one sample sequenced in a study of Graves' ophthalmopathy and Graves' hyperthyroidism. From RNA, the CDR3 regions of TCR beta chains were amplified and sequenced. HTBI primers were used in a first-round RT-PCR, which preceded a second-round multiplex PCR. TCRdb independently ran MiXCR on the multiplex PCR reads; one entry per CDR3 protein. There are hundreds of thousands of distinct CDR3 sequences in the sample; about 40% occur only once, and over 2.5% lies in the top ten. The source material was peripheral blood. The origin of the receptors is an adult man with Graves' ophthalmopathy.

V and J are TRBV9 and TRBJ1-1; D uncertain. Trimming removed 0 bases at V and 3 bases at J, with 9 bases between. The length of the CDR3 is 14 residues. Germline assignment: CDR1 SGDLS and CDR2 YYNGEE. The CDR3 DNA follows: TGTGCCAGCAGCGTAGCGAACGGGGACACTGAAGCTTTCTTT. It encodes CASSVANGDTEAFF. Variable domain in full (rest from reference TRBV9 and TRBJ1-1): DSGVTQTPKHLITATGQRVTLRCSPRSGDLSVYWYQQSLDQGLQFLIQYYNGEERAKGNILERFSAQQFPDLHSELNLSSLELGDSALYFCASSVANGDTEAFFGQGTRLTVV.

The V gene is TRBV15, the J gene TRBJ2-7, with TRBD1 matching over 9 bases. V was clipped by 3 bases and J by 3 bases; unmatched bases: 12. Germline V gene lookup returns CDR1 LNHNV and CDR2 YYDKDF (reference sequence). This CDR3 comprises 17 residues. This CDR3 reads CATSSASERDRDYEQYF. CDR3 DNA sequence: TGTGCCACCAGCAGTGCTAGTGAGCGGGACAGGGACTACGAGCAGTACTTC.

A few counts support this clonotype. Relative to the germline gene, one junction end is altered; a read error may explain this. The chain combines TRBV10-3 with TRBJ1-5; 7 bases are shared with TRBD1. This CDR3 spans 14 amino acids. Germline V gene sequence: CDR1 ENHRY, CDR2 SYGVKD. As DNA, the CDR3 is TGTGCCAGCAGTCCGACCGGGACAGATCAGCCCCAGCATTTT. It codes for CASSPTGTDQPQHF.

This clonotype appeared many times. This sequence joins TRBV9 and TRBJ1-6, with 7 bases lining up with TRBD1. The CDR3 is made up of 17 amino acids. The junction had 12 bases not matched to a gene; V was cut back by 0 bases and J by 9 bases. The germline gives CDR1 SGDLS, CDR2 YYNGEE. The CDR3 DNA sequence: TGTGCCAGCAGCGTAGCGGGGGACAGAGGGATTGGTTCACCCCTCCACTTT. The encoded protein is CASSVAGDRGIGSPLHF.

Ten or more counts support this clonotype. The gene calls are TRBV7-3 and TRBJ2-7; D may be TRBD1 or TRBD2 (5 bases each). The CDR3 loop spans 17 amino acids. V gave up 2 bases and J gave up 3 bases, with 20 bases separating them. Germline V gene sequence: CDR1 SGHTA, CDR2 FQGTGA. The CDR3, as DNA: TGTGCCAGCAGCTTAGTGGGGGTTAGCGCCACCTACTACGAGCAGTACTTC. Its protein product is CASSLVGVSATYYEQYF.

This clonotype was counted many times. The CDR3 loop is CASSLTPQGKETQYF. The CDR3 bases are TGCGCCAGCAGCTTGACTCCTCAGGGAAAAGAGACCCAGTACTTC. This rearrangement joins TRBV5-1 to TRBJ2-5; a possible D gene is TRBD1 (5 bases). Trimming stripped 1 base from V and 3 bases from J, with 13 bases between. There are 15 residues in the CDR3. CDR1 is SGHRS and CDR2 is YFSETQ in the germline V gene.

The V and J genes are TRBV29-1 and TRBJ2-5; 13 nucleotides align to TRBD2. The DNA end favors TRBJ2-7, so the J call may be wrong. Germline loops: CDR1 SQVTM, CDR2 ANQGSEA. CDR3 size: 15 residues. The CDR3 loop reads CSAVRTSGGWYEQYF. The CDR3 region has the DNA TGCAGCGCCGTCAGGACTAGCGGGGGTTGGTACGAGCAGTACTTC.

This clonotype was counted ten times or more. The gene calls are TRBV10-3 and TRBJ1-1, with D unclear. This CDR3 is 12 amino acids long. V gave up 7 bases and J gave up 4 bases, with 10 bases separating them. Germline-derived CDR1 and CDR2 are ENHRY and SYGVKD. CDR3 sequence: CAIKAAGTEAFF. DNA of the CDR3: TGTGCCATCAAGGCTGCGGGCACTGAAGCTTTCTTT.

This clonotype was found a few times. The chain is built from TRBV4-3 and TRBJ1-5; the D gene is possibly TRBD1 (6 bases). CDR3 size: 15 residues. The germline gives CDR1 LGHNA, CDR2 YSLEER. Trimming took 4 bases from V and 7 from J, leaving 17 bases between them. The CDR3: CASSPTQGREQPQHF. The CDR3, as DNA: TGCGCCAGCAGCCCCACACAGGGACGAGAACAGCCCCAGCATTTT.

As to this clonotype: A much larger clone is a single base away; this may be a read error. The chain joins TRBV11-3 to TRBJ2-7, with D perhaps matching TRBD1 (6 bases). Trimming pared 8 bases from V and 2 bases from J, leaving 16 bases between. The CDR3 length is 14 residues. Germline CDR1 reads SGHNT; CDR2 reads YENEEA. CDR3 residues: CASGNRERPYEQYF. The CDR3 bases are TGTGCCAGCGGGAACAGGGAGAGGCCCTACGAGCAGTACTTC.

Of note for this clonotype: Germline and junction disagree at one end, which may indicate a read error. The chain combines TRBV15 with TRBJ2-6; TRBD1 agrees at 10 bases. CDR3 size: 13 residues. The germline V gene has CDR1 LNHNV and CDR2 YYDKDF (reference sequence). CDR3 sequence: CATSFDRGRTEAF. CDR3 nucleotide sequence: TGTGCCACCAGCTTCGACAGGGGGCGAACTGAAGCTTTC. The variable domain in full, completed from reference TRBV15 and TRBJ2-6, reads DAMVIQNPRYQVTQFGKPVTLSCSQTLNHNVMYWYQQKSSQAPKLLFHYYDKDFNNEADTPDNFQSRRPNTSFCFLDIRSPGLGDTAMYLCATSFDRGRTEAFGAGSRLTVL.

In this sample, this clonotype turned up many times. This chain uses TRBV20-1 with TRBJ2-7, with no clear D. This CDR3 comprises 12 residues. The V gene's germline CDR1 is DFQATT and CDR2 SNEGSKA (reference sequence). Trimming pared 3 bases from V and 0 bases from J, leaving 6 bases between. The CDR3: CSARRSSYEQYF. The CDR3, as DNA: TGCAGTGCTAGGCGCAGCTCCTACGAGCAGTACTTC.

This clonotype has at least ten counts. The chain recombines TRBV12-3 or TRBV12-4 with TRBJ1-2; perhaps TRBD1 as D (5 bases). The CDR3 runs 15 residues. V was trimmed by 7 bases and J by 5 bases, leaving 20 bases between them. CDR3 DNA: TGTGCCAGCATCCCGGATCCTGGGGGGGGGTATGGCTACACCTTC. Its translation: CASIPDPGGGYGYTF.

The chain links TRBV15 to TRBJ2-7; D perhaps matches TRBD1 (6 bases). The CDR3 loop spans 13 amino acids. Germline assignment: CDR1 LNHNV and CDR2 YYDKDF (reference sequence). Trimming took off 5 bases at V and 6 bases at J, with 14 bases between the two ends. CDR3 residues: CATSPWARGEQYF. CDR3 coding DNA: TGTGCCACCAGCCCGTGGGCCAGGGGCGAGCAGTACTTC.

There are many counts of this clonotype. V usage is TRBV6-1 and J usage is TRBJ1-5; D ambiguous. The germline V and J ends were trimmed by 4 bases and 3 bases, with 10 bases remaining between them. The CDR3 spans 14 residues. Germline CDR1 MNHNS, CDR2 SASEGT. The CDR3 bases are TGTGCCAGCAGTGGCCTAGGAGACAATCAGCCCCAGCATTTT. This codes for CASSGLGDNQPQHF.

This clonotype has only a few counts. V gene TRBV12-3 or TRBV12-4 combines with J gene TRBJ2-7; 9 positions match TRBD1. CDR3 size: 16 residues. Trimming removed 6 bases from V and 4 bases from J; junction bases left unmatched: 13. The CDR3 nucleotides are TGTGCCAGCAGCCAAGAGGTCGGGACAGGGAGGTACGAGCAGTACTTC. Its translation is CASSQEVGTGRYEQYF.

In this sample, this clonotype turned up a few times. In DNA, the CDR3 is TGTGCCAGCACCCAACGAGGGGTGAACGACGGGGAGCTGTTTTTT. Translating gives CASTQRGVNDGELFF. The chain couples TRBV11-1 to TRBJ2-2; D could derive from TRBD1 or TRBD2 (5 bases each). V gave up 7 bases and J gave up 7 bases, with 19 bases separating them. CDR1 SGHAT and CDR2 FQDESV come from the germline V gene (reference sequence). The CDR3 extends over 15 amino acids.

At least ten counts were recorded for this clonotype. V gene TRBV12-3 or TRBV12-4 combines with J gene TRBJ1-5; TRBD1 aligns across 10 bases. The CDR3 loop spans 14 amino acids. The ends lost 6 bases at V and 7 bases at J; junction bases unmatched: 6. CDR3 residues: CASSGQGGRQPQHF. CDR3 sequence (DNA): TGTGCCAGCAGCGGACAGGGGGGACGCCAGCCCCAGCATTTT.

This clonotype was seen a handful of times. The CDR3 reads CASTPGRGGSYEQYF. CDR3 nucleotide sequence: TGTGCCAGCACCCCAGGCAGGGGAGGATCCTACGAGCAGTACTTC. This chain uses TRBV9 with TRBJ2-7, with D possibly being TRBD1 or TRBD2 (6 bases each). V was trimmed by 6 bases and J by 1 base, leaving 17 bases between them. CDR1 is SGDLS and CDR2 is YYNGEE in the germline V gene. The CDR3 spans 15 residues.

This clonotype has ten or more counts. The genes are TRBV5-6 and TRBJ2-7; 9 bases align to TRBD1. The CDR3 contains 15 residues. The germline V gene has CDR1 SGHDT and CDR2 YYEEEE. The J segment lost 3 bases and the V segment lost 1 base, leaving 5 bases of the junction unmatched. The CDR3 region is CASSLKGTGFYEQYF. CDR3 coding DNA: TGTGCCAGCAGCTTGAAGGGGACAGGGTTCTACGAGCAGTACTTC.

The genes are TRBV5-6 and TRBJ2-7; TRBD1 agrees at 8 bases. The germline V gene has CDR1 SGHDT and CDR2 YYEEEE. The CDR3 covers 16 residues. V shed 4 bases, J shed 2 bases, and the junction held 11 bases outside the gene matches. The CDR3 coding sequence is TGTGCCAGCAGCCCCGGAAACAGGGGGTGGGCCTACGAGCAGTACTTC. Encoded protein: CASSPGNRGWAYEQYF.

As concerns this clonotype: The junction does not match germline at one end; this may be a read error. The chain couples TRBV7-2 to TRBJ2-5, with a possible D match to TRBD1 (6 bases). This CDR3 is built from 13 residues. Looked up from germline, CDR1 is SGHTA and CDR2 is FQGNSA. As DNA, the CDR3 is TGTGCCAGCAGCTTATCGGCAGGGGCCCCAAGGCACTTC. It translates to CASSLSAGAPRHF.

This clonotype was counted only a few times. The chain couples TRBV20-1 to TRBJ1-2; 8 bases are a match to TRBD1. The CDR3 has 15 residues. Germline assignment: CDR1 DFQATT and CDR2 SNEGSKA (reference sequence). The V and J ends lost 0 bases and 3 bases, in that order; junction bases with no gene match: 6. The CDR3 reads CSAREAGTGYYGYTF. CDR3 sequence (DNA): TGCAGTGCTAGAGAAGCCGGGACAGGATACTATGGCTACACCTTC.

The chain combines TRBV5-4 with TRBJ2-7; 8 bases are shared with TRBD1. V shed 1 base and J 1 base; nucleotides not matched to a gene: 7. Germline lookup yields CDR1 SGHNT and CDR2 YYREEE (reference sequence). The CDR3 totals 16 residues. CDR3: CASSLSGGGISYEQYF. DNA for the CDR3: TGTGCCAGCAGCTTGTCAGGGGGCGGAATATCCTACGAGCAGTACTTC.

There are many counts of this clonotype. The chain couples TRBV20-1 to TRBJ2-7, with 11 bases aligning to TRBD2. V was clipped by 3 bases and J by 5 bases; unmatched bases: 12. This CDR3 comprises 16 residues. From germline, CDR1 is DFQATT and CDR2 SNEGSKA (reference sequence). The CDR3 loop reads CSASHSGRALGHEQYF. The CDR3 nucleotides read TGCAGTGCTAGCCATAGCGGGAGGGCCCTCGGACACGAGCAGTACTTC.

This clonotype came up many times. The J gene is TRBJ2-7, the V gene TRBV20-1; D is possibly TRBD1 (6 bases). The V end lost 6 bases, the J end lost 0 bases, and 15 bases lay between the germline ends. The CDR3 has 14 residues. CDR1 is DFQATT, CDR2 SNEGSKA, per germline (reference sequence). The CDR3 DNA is TGCAGTGCGAACGGACAGACGAGCTCCTACGAGCAGTACTTC. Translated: CSANGQTSSYEQYF.

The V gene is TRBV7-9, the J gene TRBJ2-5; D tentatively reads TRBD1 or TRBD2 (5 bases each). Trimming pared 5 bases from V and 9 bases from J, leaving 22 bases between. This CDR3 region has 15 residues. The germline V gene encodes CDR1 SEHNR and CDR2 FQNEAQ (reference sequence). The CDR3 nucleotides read TGTGCCAGCAGCCCGGGACCCGCCGAGACCGGGGCCCAGTACTTC. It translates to CASSPGPAETGAQYF.

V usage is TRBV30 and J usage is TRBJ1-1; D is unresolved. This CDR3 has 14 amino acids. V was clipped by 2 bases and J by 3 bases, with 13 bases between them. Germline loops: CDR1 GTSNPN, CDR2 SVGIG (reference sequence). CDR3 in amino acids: CAWSIPWIDTEAFF. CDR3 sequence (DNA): TGTGCCTGGAGTATCCCGTGGATTGACACTGAAGCTTTCTTT. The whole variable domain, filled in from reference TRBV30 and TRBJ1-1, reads SQTIHQWPATLVQPVGSPLSLECTVEGTSNPNLYWYRQAAGRGLQLLFYSVGIGQISSEVPQNLSASRPQDRQFILSSKKLLLSDSGFYLCAWSIPWIDTEAFFGQGTRLTVV.

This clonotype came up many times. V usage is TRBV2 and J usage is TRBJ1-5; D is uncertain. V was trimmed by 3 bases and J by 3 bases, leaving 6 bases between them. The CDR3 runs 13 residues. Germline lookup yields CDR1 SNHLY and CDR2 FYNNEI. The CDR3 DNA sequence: TGTGCCAGCAGTGATACATACAATCAGCCCCAGCATTTT. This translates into CASSDTYNQPQHF.

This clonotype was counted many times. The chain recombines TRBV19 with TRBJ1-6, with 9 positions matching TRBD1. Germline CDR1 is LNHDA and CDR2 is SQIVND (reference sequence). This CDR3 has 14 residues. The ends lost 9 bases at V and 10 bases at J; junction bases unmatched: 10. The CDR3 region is CASSDDRGGSPLHF. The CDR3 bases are TGTGCCAGCAGTGATGACAGGGGGGGGTCACCCCTCCACTTT.